This T cell receptor (beta chain) is from a study of Tregs in tolerant kidney transplant recipients (dated by TCRdb to between 2018 and 2021). For the wider study: The transplants used related donors along with nonmyeloablative bone marrow transplantation, and in the human trials mixed chimerism was transient. Before combined kidney and bone marrow transplantation, this study identified donor-specific regulatory T cells using TCRbeta sequencing and then followed those same cells after transplant. Findings and caveats that apply to the study as a whole: Biological reproducibility was not examined directly, but technical replication error appeared to be minimal. Because only a small number of patients were included, the study had limitations, and the results will need to be validated in larger populations as well as under other immunosuppression protocols. For some patients, the PCR primers changed as time went on, which meant samples from those patients could not be compared with one another at the nucleotide level. Expanding Tregs with activated donor B cells appeared to identify the most biologically relevant and donor-specific TCRbeta repertoire. In tolerant patients, donor-specific Tregs expanded more than Tregs overall, which suggests antigen-driven rather than nonspecific expansion.

Concerning this clone: Its antigen remains undetermined. Within one base of it there is no much larger clone, and no base qualities were kept.

Measured from the cysteine to the phenylalanine, the CDR3 is 15 residues long. Of the read, only the CDR3 DNA is kept; its 45 bases are in frame from base 1. V was cut back by 2 bases and J by 0 bases, leaving a gap of 12 bases between them. As encoded in the germline V gene (reference sequence), CDR1 is GTSNPN while CDR2 is SVGIG. Genomic DNA was extracted from sorted cells with the QIAGEN DNeasy Blood and Tissue Kit for TCRbeta CDR3 sequencing. Through immunoSEQ, high-throughput TCRbeta CDR3 sequencing was done commercially, including PCR amplification with internal controls and bias correction. The published analysis was carried out like this. Unique productive TCRbeta sequences were defined by CDR3 nucleotide sequence when primers matched and otherwise by CDR3 amino acid sequence together with Vbeta and Jbeta genes. To correct sorting error, sequences shared between sorted populations at a frequency ratio of 2:1 or less were removed; the rest were assigned to the higher population. A sequence counted as donor-reactive if, in CFSE-low cells, the sequence had a frequency of at least 0.01% and was expanded at least 5-fold compared with unstimulated cells. Jensen-Shannon divergence, calculated on the top 100 TCRbeta sequences ranked by frequency, was used to quantify repertoire divergence. For any sample with multiple sequencing runs, sorting error was corrected in each run separately before the runs were pooled. Sourced from immuneACCESS, this table was stored by TCRdb with only in-frame sequences that have V and J called. A share of the clones is absent; for the studies checked, an unresolved V gene accounts for under half, and the remainder has no known explanation. V and J calls and clone size come straight from that table; D and trimming were deduced from the DNA. This sample has roughly 15,000 clones in its table, and roughly 78% of those were observed once. Roughly 1.7% of the sample rests with the top ten.

The time point label, read with the paper, signifies: blood sample drawn before combined kidney and bone marrow transplant. Unstimulated Tregs (CD4+CD25+CD127-), CD4+ non-Tregs (CD4+CD25-), CD4 and CD8 cells were FACS-sorted from thawed PBMCs. Prior to Treg sorting, thawed PBMCs were rested overnight at 37 degrees C with 150 to 250 IU/ml IL-2. Patients were 4 combined kidney and bone marrow transplant recipients from the ITN036ST trial, and only these trial subjects had samples available. Healthy control blood was processed to PBMCs by Ficoll density gradient and cryopreserved, and patient PBMCs were collected before and after transplant.

The origin of this receptor is a human donor who received a combined kidney and bone marrow transplant. Sequenced here: Tregs from blood, sampled before the transplant. The chain employs TRBV30 and TRBJ2-3; TRBD2 is a possible D gene, resting on 6 matching bases. The bases are TGTGCCTGGAGTTCTGGCGGGGCAAGCACAGATACGCAGTATTTT. Its coded protein is CAWSSGGASTDTQYF.